This TCR beta chain was captured by sequencing in a study of CD8 T cells in Susac syndrome. About 0.5 to 1 ug RNA was reverse transcribed with random hexamers. Across 54 Vbeta and 13 Jbeta, TCR beta CDR3 was amplified with immunoSEQ multiplex PCR. TCRdb recomputed calls from the immunoSEQ multiplex PCR reads with MiXCR, one row per CDR3 protein. The top ten hold 0.075% to 0.095% of the sample, which has about 160,000 distinct CDR3 sequences, 94% seen once. The sequence was collected from a human donor with multiple sclerosis. The sample consisted of CD4+ T cells from PBMCs.

The CDR3, as DNA: TGTGCCAGCGGCTTGGGGGGGGCGGATACGCAGTATTTT. Its protein product is CASGLGGADTQYF. The genes are TRBV6-2 or TRBV6-3 and TRBJ2-3; D may be TRBD2 (7 bases). The CDR3 runs 13 residues. Between the trimmed V and J ends, which lost 8 bases and 6 bases, there was a span of 15 bases. Germline CDR1 is MNHEY and CDR2 is SVGEGT.